These T cell receptor beta chains were read from a single sample in a study of early T cells in non-severe SARS-CoV-2 infection. TCRdb re-analysed the 5' RACE reads in MiXCR, keeping a single row per CDR3 protein. This table holds about 39,000 distinct CDR3 sequences, 4% found once. Sequences were obtained from whole blood. These receptors came from an adult who was a healthcare worker with PCR-confirmed SARS-CoV-2 infection or an uninfected control (not recorded which). Both conserved end residues are part of each CDR3. A D gene is named only where the DNA matches it firmly. The size entry is marked missing in some rows and otherwise reads once, few, many or a size class.

TRBV30,TRBJ1-4,many,TRBD1,CAWSRQGVGELFF,TGTGCCTGGAGTCGTCAGGGGGTCGGGGAACTGTTTTTT
TRBV29-1,TRBJ1-2,many,-,CSVEGGGYGYTF,TGCAGCGTCGAAGGGGGTGGATATGGCTACACCTTC
TRBV5-4,TRBJ2-5,-,-,CASSLVSQQTQYF,TGTGCCAGCAGCTTGGTTAGTCAACAGACCCAGTACTTC
TRBV19,TRBJ2-1,many,TRBD2,CASTSGTYNEQFF,TGTGCCAGTACTAGCGGAACCTACAATGAGCAGTTCTTC
TRBV29-1,TRBJ2-7,-,-,CSVVGLSSYEQYF,TGCAGCGTCGTAGGACTATCCTCCTACGAGCAGTACTTC
TRBV20-1,TRBJ2-3,many,-,CSASLRGGTDTQYF,TGCAGTGCATCCCTGCGGGGTGGCACAGATACGCAGTATTTT
TRBV20-1,TRBJ1-1,-,TRBD1,CSARTGGEWSEAFF,TGCAGTGCCCGGACAGGGGGCGAATGGTCTGAAGCTTTCTTT
TRBV11-2,TRBJ2-3,-,-,CASSLVGGMTDTQYF,TGTGCCAGCAGCTTAGTTGGAGGGATGACAGATACGCAGTATTTT
TRBV3-1,TRBJ2-7,-,TRBD2,CASSHPSILAGGLSYEQYF,TGTGCCAGCAGCCACCCATCCATACTAGCGGGGGGACTCTCCTACGAGCAGTACTTC
TRBV12-5,TRBJ2-1,many,TRBD1,CASGPGQGDRNEQFF,TGTGCTAGTGGTCCGGGACAGGGGGATAGGAATGAGCAGTTCTTC
TRBV7-8,TRBJ2-3,-,-,CASRRTSAQGTDTQYF,TGTGCCAGCAGAAGGACCTCCGCACAGGGCACAGATACGCAGTATTTT
TRBV12-3/TRBV12-4,TRBJ2-1,many,-,CASSSVAGTESYNEQFF,TGTGCCAGCAGTTCCGTGGCCGGGACGGAGTCCTACAATGAGCAGTTCTTC
TRBV12-3/TRBV12-4,TRBJ2-2,many,-,CASSFRSGELFF,TGTGCCAGCAGTTTTAGGTCCGGGGAGCTGTTTTTT
TRBV7-6,TRBJ2-5,many,TRBD2,CASSLEASGGHQGETQYF,TGTGCCAGCAGCTTAGAGGCTAGCGGGGGTCACCAGGGAGAGACCCAGTACTTC
TRBV20-1,TRBJ1-5,many,-,CSARALASSNQPQHF,TGCAGTGCTAGAGCCCTGGCGAGTAGCAATCAGCCCCAGCATTTT
TRBV7-6,TRBJ2-1,-,-,CASSDQDPNEQFF,TGTGCCAGCAGCGACCAGGACCCAAATGAGCAGTTCTTC
TRBV5-1,TRBJ1-1,many,-,CASSPGRVIEAFF,TGCGCCAGCAGCCCAGGACGGGTAATTGAAGCTTTCTTT
TRBV6-2/TRBV6-3,TRBJ1-1,many,-,CASRRNTEAFF,TGTGCCAGCAGAAGGAACACTGAAGCTTTCTTT
TRBV4-1,TRBJ2-3,-,TRBD2,CASSRMEGASGRASDTQYF,TGCGCCAGCAGCCGGATGGAAGGGGCTAGCGGGAGGGCCTCAGATACGCAGTATTTT
TRBV5-4,TRBJ2-1,once,-,CASSLGTTQFF,TGTGCCAGCAGCTTGGGGACTACGCAGTTCTTC
TRBV11-2,TRBJ2-2,many,-,CASSFNRVGTGELFF,TGTGCCAGCAGCTTCAATCGAGTTGGCACCGGGGAGCTGTTTTTT
TRBV21-1,TRBJ1-5,many,-,CASSKALGQNQPQHF,TGTGCCAGCAGCAAAGCGCTGGGGCAGAATCAGCCCCAGCATTTT
TRBV30,TRBJ2-1,many,TRBD2,CAWKGGGLAGYNYNEQFF,TGTGCCTGGAAGGGCGGGGGACTAGCGGGGTATAACTACAATGAGCAGTTCTTC
TRBV4-1,TRBJ2-1,many,TRBD2,CASSQALTTSGRAGVEQFF,TGCGCCAGCAGCCAAGCCCTTACTACTAGCGGGAGGGCCGGGGTTGAGCAGTTCTTC
TRBV14,TRBJ2-4,many,TRBD1,CASSPQGGTGKYF,TGTGCCAGCAGCCCGCAAGGAGGGACAGGGAAGTACTTC
TRBV7-6,TRBJ2-3,many,-,CASSSRTAPTDTQYF,TGTGCCAGCAGTTCCAGGACAGCACCCACAGATACGCAGTATTTT
TRBV6-1,TRBJ2-7,few,TRBD1,CASSEQSPNRGYEQYF,TGTGCCAGCAGTGAACAGAGTCCTAACAGGGGCTACGAGCAGTACTTC
TRBV3-1,TRBJ2-7,many,-,CASSQGDGLYEQYF,TGTGCCAGCAGCCAAGGGGACGGACTCTACGAGCAGTACTTC
TRBV29-1,TRBJ2-7,many,-,CSVELRTASSYEQYF,TGCAGCGTTGAACTACGGACTGCTAGCTCCTACGAGCAGTACTTC
TRBV12-3/TRBV12-4,TRBJ2-3,-,-,CASNYRGTQYF,TGTGCCTCGAATTACCGGGGCACGCAGTATTTT
TRBV27,TRBJ1-2,-,-,CASSLGQRDYGYTF,TGTGCCAGCAGTTTAGGGCAGCGGGATTATGGCTACACCTTC
TRBV27,TRBJ2-1,many,TRBD1,CASSSRGTGANEQFF,TGTGCCAGCAGTTCTAGGGGGACAGGGGCGAATGAGCAGTTCTTC
TRBV30,TRBJ2-7,few,-,CAWSVATTYEQYF,TGTGCCTGGAGTGTAGCGACTACCTACGAGCAGTACTTC
TRBV7-9,TRBJ2-7,many,TRBD2,CASSLGLLAGGRMEQYF,TGTGCCAGCAGCTTAGGCCTACTAGCGGGTGGGCGTATGGAGCAGTACTTC
TRBV2,TRBJ2-7,few,TRBD1,CASRGDRVSYEQYF,TGTGCCAGCAGAGGCGACAGGGTCTCCTACGAGCAGTACTTC
TRBV11-2,TRBJ2-5,-,-,CASSALLYQETQYF,TGTGCCAGCAGCGCCTTACTGTACCAAGAGACCCAGTACTTC
TRBV10-3,TRBJ1-5,few,-,CAISEAAGRTGNQPQHF,TGTGCCATCAGTGAGGCGGCCGGGAGGACGGGGAATCAGCCCCAGCATTTT
TRBV6-1,TRBJ1-6,many,-,CASSRSRDSPLHF,TGTGCCAGCAGCCGATCGAGGGATTCACCCCTCCACTTT
TRBV2,TRBJ2-7,many,-,CASSERPGSYEQYF,TGTGCCAGCAGCGAGCGCCCAGGGAGCTACGAGCAGTACTTC
TRBV2,TRBJ2-1,-,TRBD2,CASSEAGTSGGAWNEQFF,TGTGCCAGCAGTGAAGCCGGGACTAGCGGGGGGGCTTGGAATGAGCAGTTCTTC
TRBV5-1,TRBJ2-1,many,-,CASSLAVTNNEQFF,TGCGCCAGCAGCTTGGCCGTCACTAACAATGAGCAGTTCTTC
TRBV7-6,TRBJ2-2,few,-,CASSFPVTPNTGELFF,TGTGCCAGCAGCTTCCCGGTGACGCCGAACACCGGGGAGCTGTTTTTT
TRBV6-2/TRBV6-3,TRBJ2-5,many,TRBD2,CASRRGAGVAQETQYF,TGTGCCAGCCGAAGAGGCGCGGGGGTGGCTCAGGAGACCCAGTACTTC
TRBV12-5,TRBJ2-3,many,-,CASGLQYGSDTQYF,TGTGCTAGTGGTTTGCAGTATGGGTCAGATACGCAGTATTTT
TRBV12-3/TRBV12-4,TRBJ2-5,many,TRBD2,CASSFAGVETQYF,TGTGCCAGCAGTTTTGCGGGGGTTGAGACCCAGTACTTC
TRBV29-1,TRBJ2-3,many,-,CSVEGGSSGPYGTDTQYF,TGCAGCGTTGAAGGAGGGTCGAGCGGTCCCTACGGCACAGATACGCAGTATTTT
TRBV6-1,TRBJ2-6,many,-,CASILIGANVLTF,TGTGCCAGCATCCTAATCGGGGCCAACGTCCTGACTTTC
TRBV18,TRBJ2-3,many,-,CASSPPGTPDTQYF,TGTGCCAGCTCACCACCGGGTACCCCAGATACGCAGTATTTT
TRBV6-4,TRBJ2-1,-,TRBD1,CASRGQGINEQFF,TGTGCCAGCAGAGGACAGGGGATTAATGAGCAGTTCTTC
TRBV5-1,TRBJ2-3,many,TRBD2,CASSPTGLAGVRDTQYF,TGCGCCAGCAGCCCCACGGGTCTAGCGGGGGTGAGGGATACGCAGTATTTT
TRBV12-3/TRBV12-4,TRBJ2-4,many,-,CASMDRDVAKNIQYF,TGTGCCAGCATGGATAGGGATGTAGCCAAAAACATTCAGTACTTC
TRBV7-2,TRBJ2-3,many,-,CASSLGTNTDTQYF,TGTGCCAGCAGCTTAGGAACCAACACAGATACGCAGTATTTT
TRBV28,TRBJ2-7,many,-,CATLQDARTPSYEQYF,TGTGCCACCCTCCAGGATGCGCGAACGCCCTCCTACGAGCAGTACTTC
TRBV21-1,TRBJ2-7,-,-,CASMEDSPYEQYF,TGTGCCAGCATGGAGGACAGTCCCTACGAGCAGTACTTC
TRBV2,TRBJ1-2,many,-,CASSLQQGYGYTF,TGTGCCAGCAGTCTCCAACAGGGTTATGGCTACACCTTC
TRBV6-6,TRBJ1-1,many,-,CASSYHGRGGTEAFF,TGTGCCAGCAGTTATCACGGCAGGGGCGGCACTGAAGCTTTCTTT
TRBV5-6,TRBJ2-5,many,TRBD1,CASRLTGGRETQYF,TGTGCCAGCAGGTTGACAGGGGGTCGAGAGACCCAGTACTTC
TRBV29-1,TRBJ2-3,many,TRBD2,CSGDGLAGEDTQYF,TGCAGCGGGGATGGACTAGCGGGAGAAGATACGCAGTATTTT